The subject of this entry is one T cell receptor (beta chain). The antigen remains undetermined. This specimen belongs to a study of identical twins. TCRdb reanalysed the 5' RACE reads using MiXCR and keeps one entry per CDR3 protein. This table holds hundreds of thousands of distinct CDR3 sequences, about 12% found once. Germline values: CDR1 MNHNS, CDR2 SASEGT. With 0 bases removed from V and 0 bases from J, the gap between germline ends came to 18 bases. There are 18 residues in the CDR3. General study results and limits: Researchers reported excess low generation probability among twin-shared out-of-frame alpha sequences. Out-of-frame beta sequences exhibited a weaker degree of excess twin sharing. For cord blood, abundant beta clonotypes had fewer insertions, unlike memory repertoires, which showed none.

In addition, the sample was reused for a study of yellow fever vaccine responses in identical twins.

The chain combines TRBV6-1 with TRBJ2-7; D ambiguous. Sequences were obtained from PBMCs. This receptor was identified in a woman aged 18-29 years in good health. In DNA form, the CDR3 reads TGTGCCAGCAGTGAAGCCCTTTCGGCCAGGACCCACTCCTACGAGCAGTACTTC. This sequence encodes CASSEALSARTHSYEQYF.